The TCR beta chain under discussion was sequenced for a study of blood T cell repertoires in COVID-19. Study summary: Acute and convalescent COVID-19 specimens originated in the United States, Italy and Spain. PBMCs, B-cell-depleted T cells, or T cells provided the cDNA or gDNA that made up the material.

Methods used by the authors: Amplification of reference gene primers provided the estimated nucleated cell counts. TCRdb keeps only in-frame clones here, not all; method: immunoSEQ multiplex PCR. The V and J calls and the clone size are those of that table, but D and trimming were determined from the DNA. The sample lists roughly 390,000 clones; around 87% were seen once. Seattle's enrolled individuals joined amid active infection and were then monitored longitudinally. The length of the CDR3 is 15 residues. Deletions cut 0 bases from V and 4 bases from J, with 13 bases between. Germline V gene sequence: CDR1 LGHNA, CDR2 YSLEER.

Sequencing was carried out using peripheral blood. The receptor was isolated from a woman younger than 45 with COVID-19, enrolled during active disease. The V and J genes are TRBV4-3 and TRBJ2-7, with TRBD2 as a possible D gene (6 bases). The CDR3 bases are TGCGCCAGCAGCCAAGATCGAGCGGGTGGGTACGAGCAGTACTTC. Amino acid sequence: CASSQDRAGGYEQYF.